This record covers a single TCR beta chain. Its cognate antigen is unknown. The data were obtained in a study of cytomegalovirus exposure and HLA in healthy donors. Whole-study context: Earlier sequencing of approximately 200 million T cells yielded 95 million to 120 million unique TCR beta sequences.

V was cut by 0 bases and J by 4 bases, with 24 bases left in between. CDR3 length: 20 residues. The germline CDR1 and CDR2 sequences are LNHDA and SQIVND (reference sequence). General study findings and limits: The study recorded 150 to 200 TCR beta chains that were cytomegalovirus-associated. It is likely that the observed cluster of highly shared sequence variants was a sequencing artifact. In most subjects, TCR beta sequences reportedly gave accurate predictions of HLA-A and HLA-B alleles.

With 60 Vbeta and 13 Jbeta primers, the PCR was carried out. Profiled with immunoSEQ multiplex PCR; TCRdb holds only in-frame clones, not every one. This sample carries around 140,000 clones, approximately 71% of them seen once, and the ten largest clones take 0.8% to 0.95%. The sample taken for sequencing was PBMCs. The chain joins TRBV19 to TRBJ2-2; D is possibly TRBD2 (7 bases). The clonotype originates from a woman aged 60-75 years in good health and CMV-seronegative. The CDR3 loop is CASSIDPRGGATRITGELFF. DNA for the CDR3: TGTGCCAGTAGTATAGACCCCCGCGGGGGCGCGACTAGGATCACCGGGGAGCTGTTTTTT.